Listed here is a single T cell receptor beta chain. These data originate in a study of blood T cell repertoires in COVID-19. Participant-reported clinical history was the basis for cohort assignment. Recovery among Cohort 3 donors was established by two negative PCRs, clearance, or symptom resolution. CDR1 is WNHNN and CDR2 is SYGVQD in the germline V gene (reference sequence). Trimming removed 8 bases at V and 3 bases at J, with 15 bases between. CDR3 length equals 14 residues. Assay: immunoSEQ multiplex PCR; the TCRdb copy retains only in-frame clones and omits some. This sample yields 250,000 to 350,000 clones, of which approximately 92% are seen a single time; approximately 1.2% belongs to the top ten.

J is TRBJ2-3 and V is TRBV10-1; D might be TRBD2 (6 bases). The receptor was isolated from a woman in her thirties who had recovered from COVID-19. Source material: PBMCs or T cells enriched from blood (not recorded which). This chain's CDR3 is CASGTGDQTDTQYF. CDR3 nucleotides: TGCGCCAGCGGTACGGGGGATCAGACAGATACGCAGTATTTT.